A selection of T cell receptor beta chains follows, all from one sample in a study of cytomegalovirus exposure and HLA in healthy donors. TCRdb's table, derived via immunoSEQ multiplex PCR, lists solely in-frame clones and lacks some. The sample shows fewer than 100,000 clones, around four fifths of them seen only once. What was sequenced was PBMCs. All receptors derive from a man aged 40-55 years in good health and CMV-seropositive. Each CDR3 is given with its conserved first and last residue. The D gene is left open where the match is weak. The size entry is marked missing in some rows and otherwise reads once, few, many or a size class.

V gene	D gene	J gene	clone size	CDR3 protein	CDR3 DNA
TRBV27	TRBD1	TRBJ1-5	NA	CASSTRQGNQPQHF	TGTGCCAGCAGTACACGACAGGGGAATCAGCCCCAGCATTTT
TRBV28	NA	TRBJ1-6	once	CAMGRYNSPLHF	TGTGCCATGGGGCGGTATAATTCACCCCTCCACTTT
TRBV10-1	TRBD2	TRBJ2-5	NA	CASSESGLDETQYF	TGCGCCAGCAGTGAGTCAGGACTAGACGAGACCCAGTACTTC
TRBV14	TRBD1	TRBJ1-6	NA	CASSPGFDRGNNSPLHF	TGTGCCAGCAGCCCCGGATTCGACAGGGGAAATAATTCACCCCTCCACTTT
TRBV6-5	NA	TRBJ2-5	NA	CASTSWHLQETQYF	TGTGCCAGCACTTCTTGGCACCTTCAAGAGACCCAGTACTTC
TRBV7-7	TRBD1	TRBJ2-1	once	CASSLNRGNEQFF	TGTGCTAGCAGCTTAAACAGGGGGAATGAGCAGTTCTTC
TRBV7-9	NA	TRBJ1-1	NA	CSSSLEDIKNTEAFF	TGTTCCAGCAGCTTAGAGGACATCAAGAACACTGAAGCTTTCTTT
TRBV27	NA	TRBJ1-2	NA	CASSLAPGGVSRGTLAGYTF	TGTGCCAGCAGCCTAGCGCCGGGGGGCGTTTCTAGGGGAACGTTGGCTGGCTACACCTTC
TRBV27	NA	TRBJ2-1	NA	CASSSGELPTNEQFF	TGTGCCAGCAGTTCCGGGGAGCTGCCCACCAATGAGCAGTTCTTC
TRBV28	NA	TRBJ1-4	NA	CASRGGSNEKLFF	TGTGCCAGCAGGGGGGGGTCTAATGAAAAACTGTTTTTT
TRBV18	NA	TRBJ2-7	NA	CASSPLAGSTYEQYF	TGTGCCAGCTCACCACTCGCGGGATCAACCTACGAGCAGTACTTC
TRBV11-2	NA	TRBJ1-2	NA	CASSLAADVGGYTF	TGTGCCAGCAGCTTAGCGGCGGATGTCGGGGGCTACACCTTC
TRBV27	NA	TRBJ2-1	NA	CATLLRGSSYNEQFF	TGTGCCACACTCCTACGGGGAAGCTCCTACAATGAGCAGTTCTTC
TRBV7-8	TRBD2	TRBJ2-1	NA	CASSPGRGAKGNEQFF	TGTGCCAGCAGCCCCGGGAGGGGGGCGAAGGGTAATGAGCAGTTCTTC
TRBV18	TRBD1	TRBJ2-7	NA	CASSLGQGVYEQYF	TGTGCCAGCTCACTGGGACAGGGTGTTTACGAGCAGTACTTC
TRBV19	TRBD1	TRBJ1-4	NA	CASSTGVLEKLFF	TGTGCCAGTTCCACAGGGGTGTTGGAAAAACTGTTTTTT
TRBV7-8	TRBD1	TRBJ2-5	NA	CASSPWTGQETQYF	TGTGCCAGCAGCCCTTGGACAGGACAAGAGACCCAGTACTTC
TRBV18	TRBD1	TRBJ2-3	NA	CASSRTGGLSTDTQYF	TGTGCCAGCTCACGTACAGGGGGCTTAAGCACAGATACGCAGTATTTT
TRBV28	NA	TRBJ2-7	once	CASSFSSSYEQYF	TGTGCCAGCAGTTTTTCCAGCTCCTACGAGCAGTACTTC
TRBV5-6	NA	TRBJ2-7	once	CASSLGGLSYEQYF	TGTGCCAGCAGCTTGGGTGGCCTCTCCTACGAGCAGTACTTC
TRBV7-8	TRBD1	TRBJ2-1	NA	CASSRRDSYNEQFF	TGTGCCAGCAGCCGTCGGGACAGCTACAATGAGCAGTTCTTC
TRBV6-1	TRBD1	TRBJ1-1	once	CAGSPGGQNTEAFF	TGTGCCGGCAGTCCAGGGGGCCAGAACACTGAAGCTTTCTTT
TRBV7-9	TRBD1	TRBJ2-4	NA	CASSPGQGPLAKNIQYF	TGTGCCAGCAGCCCAGGACAGGGCCCACTAGCCAAAAACATTCAGTACTTC
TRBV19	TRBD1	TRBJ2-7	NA	CASRRTGGYEQYF	TGTGCCAGTAGAAGGACAGGGGGGTACGAGCAGTACTTC
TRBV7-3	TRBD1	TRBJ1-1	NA	CASSSNRDRILSEAFF	TGTGCCAGCAGCTCGAACCGGGACAGGATTTTGTCTGAAGCTTTCTTT
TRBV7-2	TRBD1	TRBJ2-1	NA	CASSFDRGELNEQFF	TGTGCCAGCAGCTTCGACAGGGGGGAACTCAATGAGCAGTTCTTC
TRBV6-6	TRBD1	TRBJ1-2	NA	CASGSSGGSNYGYTF	TGTGCCAGCGGATCCTCAGGGGGCTCTAACTATGGCTACACCTTC
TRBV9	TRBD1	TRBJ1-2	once	CASSGQGANYGYTF	TGTGCCAGCAGCGGACAGGGGGCAAACTATGGCTACACCTTC
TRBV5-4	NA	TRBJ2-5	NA	CASSSLRDGVAGETQYF	TGTGCCAGCAGCTCGCTCCGGGACGGGGTCGCGGGGGAGACCCAGTACTTC
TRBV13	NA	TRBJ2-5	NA	CASSLGSAGWGETQYF	TGTGCCAGCAGCTTAGGCTCGGCAGGGTGGGGAGAGACCCAGTACTTC
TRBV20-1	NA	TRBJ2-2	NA	CSAQDSGELFF	TGCAGTGCCCAGGATTCCGGGGAGCTGTTTTTT
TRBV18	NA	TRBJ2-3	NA	CASSPSGSTDTQYF	TGTGCCAGCTCACCGAGCGGTAGCACAGATACGCAGTATTTT
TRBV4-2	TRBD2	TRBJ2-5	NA	CASSQDGVSGGQETQYF	TGTGCCAGCAGCCAAGACGGGGTTAGCGGGGGCCAAGAGACCCAGTACTTC
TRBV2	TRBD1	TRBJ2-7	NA	CASSLLPNRGRMDEQYF	TGTGCCAGCAGTCTCCTACCAAACAGGGGCCGAATGGACGAGCAGTACTTC
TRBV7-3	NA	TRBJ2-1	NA	CASSLDFYNEQFF	TGTGCCAGCAGCTTAGACTTCTACAATGAGCAGTTCTTC
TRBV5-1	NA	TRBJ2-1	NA	CASSLGQVGDEQFF	TGCGCCAGCAGCTTGGGTCAGGTGGGCGATGAGCAGTTCTTC
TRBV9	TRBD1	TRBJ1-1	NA	CASSGLPGQGTSEAFF	TGTGCCAGCAGCGGACTACCGGGACAGGGGACCAGTGAAGCTTTCTTT
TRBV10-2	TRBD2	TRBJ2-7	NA	CASSDETSGSYEQYF	TGCGCCAGCAGCGATGAGACTAGCGGGAGCTACGAGCAGTACTTC
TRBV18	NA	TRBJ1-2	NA	CASSPFHGTSGYTF	TGTGCCAGCTCACCCTTCCATGGGACTAGTGGCTACACCTTC
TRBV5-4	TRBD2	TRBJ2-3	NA	CASSLGGSITDTQYF	TGTGCCAGCAGCTTGGGCGGGAGCATTACAGATACGCAGTATTTT
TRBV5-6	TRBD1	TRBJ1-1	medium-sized	CASSSPRQGGTEAFF	TGTGCCAGCAGCTCGCCCCGACAGGGCGGCACTGAAGCTTTCTTT
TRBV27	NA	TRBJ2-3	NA	CASSPWGVAADTQYF	TGTGCCAGCTCCCCCTGGGGTGTAGCGGCAGATACGCAGTATTTT